Following are 32 T cell receptor beta chains from one sample sequenced in a study of T cell changes during pregnancy in multiple sclerosis (dated by TCRdb to the late 2010s). Library creation used the immunoSEQ multiplex PCR assay. The immuneACCESS repertoire file appears here via TCRdb, limited to in-frame rearrangements. These files lack a portion of the clones; in checked studies, under half of the deficit traces to unresolved V genes, and the cause of the others is not known. This sample comprises tens of thousands of clones, roughly 90% of them detected only once. Roughly 1.4% of the sample belongs to the ten largest clones. The sequenced sample was peripheral blood, obtained in the third trimester of pregnancy. The source of these receptors is a female donor with multiple sclerosis, enrolled in a pregnancy study.

Only one count was recorded for this clone. The chain couples TRBV7-2 to TRBJ2-7; possibly TRBD2 for D (7 bases). Germline-derived CDR1 and CDR2 are SGHTA and FQGNSA. V lost 5 bases to trimming and J lost 8 bases, with 19 bases between them. The CDR3 consists of 14 residues. CDR3 sequence (DNA): TGTGCCAGCAGCCATGGTGGGGGGGCGGTCAAGCAGTACTTC. Translation: CASSHGGGAVKQYF.

This rearrangement joins TRBV15 to TRBJ2-1; TRBD1 matches at 10 bases. The CDR3 sequence is 15 residues long. Germline values: CDR1 LNHNV, CDR2 YYDKDF (reference sequence). The junction had 4 bases not matched to a gene; V was cut back by 0 bases and J by 8 bases. The CDR3 here is CATSRDKGQGYEQFF. As DNA, the CDR3 is TGTGCCACCAGCAGAGATAAGGGACAGGGGTATGAGCAGTTCTTC.

The chain employs TRBV13 and TRBJ2-4; 11 bases fit TRBD2. The CDR3 is 16 residues long. Unmatched junction bases numbered 2, after V lost 3 bases and J lost 1 base. Per germline, CDR1 PRHDT and CDR2 FYEKMQ (reference sequence). DNA of the CDR3: TGTGCCAGCAGCTTCTCTAGCGGGGGGGCCAAAAACATTCAGTACTTC. This gives the protein CASSFSSGGAKNIQYF.

This clone was picked up one time. The V call is TRBV19, the J call TRBJ1-5, with D tentatively TRBD1 (5 bases). The V end was cut by 1 base, the J end by 5 bases, with 15 bases between. Germline V CDR1 and CDR2: LNHDA, SQIVND (reference sequence). This CDR3 is built from 16 residues. The chain's CDR3 is CASSIGGTSGHQPQHF. The CDR3 DNA follows: TGTGCCAGTAGTATAGGGGGGACTTCGGGACATCAGCCCCAGCATTTT.

The chain joins TRBV6-6 to TRBJ1-1; 10 bases are a match to TRBD1. The V gene's germline CDR1 is MNHNY and CDR2 SVGAGI (reference sequence). Germline trimming cut 7 bases from V and 6 bases from J; bases unmatched to any gene: 8. This CDR3 has 14 amino acids. CDR3 nucleotide sequence: TGTGCCAGCACTCGGGACAGGGGAAGGCCTGAAGCTTTCTTT. Its translation: CASTRDRGRPEAFF.

The V gene is TRBV5-5, the J gene TRBJ1-2; D ambiguous. CDR1 is SGHKS and CDR2 is YYEKEE in the germline V gene (reference sequence). The CDR3 runs to 14 residues. Trimming took 6 bases from V and 1 from J, leaving 13 bases between them. The CDR3 bases are TGTGCCAGCACCCCCTGGAGGGTTAACTATGGCTACACCTTC. Its translation: CASTPWRVNYGYTF.

The V call is TRBV10-3, the J call TRBJ1-2, with D maybe TRBD1 (5 bases). Germline CDR1 reads ENHRY; CDR2 reads SYGVKD. Trimming took 3 bases from V and 7 from J, leaving 24 bases between them. The CDR3 totals 17 residues. The CDR3 sequence is CAISEYWTVRGYVGYTF. The CDR3 region has the DNA TGTGCCATCAGTGAATACTGGACCGTCCGGGGGTATGTTGGCTACACCTTC.

This rearrangement joins TRBV5-6 to TRBJ2-2; D is possibly TRBD1 (5 bases). The CDR3 spans 14 residues. Germline assignment: CDR1 SGHDT and CDR2 YYEEEE. V was shortened by 3 bases and J by 2 bases, with 8 bases between the two germline ends. As DNA, the CDR3 is TGTGCCAGCAGCTATGACAGCAACACCGGGGAGCTGTTTTTT. Its translation: CASSYDSNTGELFF.

The rearrangement joins TRBV28 to TRBJ1-5; a weak D match, TRBD1 (6 bases). CDR3 size: 17 residues. Trimming stripped 5 bases from V and 2 bases from J, with 19 bases between. CDR1 is MDHEN and CDR2 is SYDVKM in the germline V gene. The CDR3 loop is CASSLPPRGVGNQPQHF. The CDR3 DNA is TGTGCCAGCAGTCTTCCCCCCAGGGGTGTGGGCAATCAGCCCCAGCATTTT.

The CDR3 DNA reads TGTGCCAGCAGCATTGAGGTCCTTACTAATGAAAAACTGTTTTTT. Residues: CASSIEVLTNEKLFF. The gene calls are TRBV7-2 and TRBJ1-4; the D is unclear. CDR3 length: 15 amino acids. Germline loops: CDR1 SGHTA, CDR2 FQGNSA. Deletions cut 5 bases from V and 2 bases from J, with 12 bases between.

This chain uses TRBV5-1 with TRBJ1-2; D may be TRBD1 (5 bases). The CDR3 contains 12 residues. V lost 0 bases to trimming and J lost 6 bases, with 6 bases between them. Germline CDR1 is SGHRS and CDR2 is YFSETQ. The CDR3 region has the DNA TGCGCCAGCAGCTTGGGCAGGGATGGCTACACCTTC. Translating gives CASSLGRDGYTF. The full variable domain, rest sourced from reference TRBV5-1 and TRBJ1-2, is KAGVTQTPRYLIKTRGQQVTLSCSPISGHRSVSWYQQTPGQGLQFLFEYFSETQRNKGNFPGRFSGRQFSNSRSEMNVSTLELGDSALYLCASSLGRDGYTFGSGTRLTVV.

The CDR3 spells CASSQDPAERFEPPLHF. The DNA for the CDR3 is TGTGCCAGCAGCCAAGATCCGGCAGAGCGATTCGAGCCACCCCTCCACTTT. The rearrangement joins TRBV4-2 to TRBJ1-6; D not resolved. Germline CDR1 reads LGHNA; CDR2 reads YNFKEQ. Trimming took 0 bases from V and 11 from J, leaving 20 bases between them. The CDR3 runs 17 residues.

The chain joins TRBV9 to TRBJ2-7, with TRBD1 matching 9 bases. This CDR3 spans 14 amino acids. CDR1 SGDLS and CDR2 YYNGEE come from the germline V gene. V lost 0 bases to trimming and J lost 3 bases; unmatched junction nucleotides: 1. The DNA for the CDR3 is TGTGCCAGCAGCGTAGCGGGACAGGGCTACGAGCAGTACTTC. As protein: CASSVAGQGYEQYF.

This chain uses TRBV9 with TRBJ1-6; D might be TRBD1 (5 bases). The germline V gene has CDR1 SGDLS and CDR2 YYNGEE. The CDR3 is made up of 15 amino acids. The V end lost 4 bases, the J end lost 3 bases, and 11 bases lay between the germline ends. This chain's CDR3 is CASSSRADYNSPLHF. The CDR3 DNA reads as TGTGCCAGCAGCTCCAGGGCCGACTATAATTCACCCCTCCACTTT.

Here the CDR3 reads CASSETGGIAQPQHF. For the CDR3, the DNA is TGTGCCAGCAGTGAAACAGGGGGCATCGCTCAGCCCCAGCATTTT. This chain joins TRBV2 and TRBJ1-5; TRBD1 aligns across 9 bases. With V trimmed by 2 bases and J by 6 bases, 5 bases remained unmatched. Germline CDR1 reads SNHLY; CDR2 reads FYNNEI. The CDR3 contains 15 residues.

J is TRBJ2-3 and V is TRBV6-6; 7 nucleotides line up with TRBD1. Germline values: CDR1 MNHNY, CDR2 SVGAGI (reference sequence). The V gene end was trimmed by 2 bases and the J gene end by 6 bases; junction bases not matched to a gene: 5. The CDR3 contains 14 residues. CDR3 in amino acids: CASSYEGAYDTQYF. CDR3 sequence (DNA): TGTGCCAGCAGTTACGAGGGGGCGTACGATACGCAGTATTTT.

The chain couples TRBV13 to TRBJ2-5; D uncertain. From germline, CDR1 is PRHDT and CDR2 FYEKMQ (reference sequence). This CDR3 is built from 11 residues. Trimming took off 4 bases at V and 5 bases at J, with 5 bases between the two ends. The CDR3 region is CASSSYETQYF. In DNA, the CDR3 is TGTGCCAGCAGCTCCTATGAGACCCAGTACTTC.

Points on this clone: Different DNA sequences within this sample yield the same CDR3. V usage is TRBV6-5 and J usage is TRBJ1-2; D call uncertain. The germline CDR1 and CDR2 sequences are MNHEY and SVGAGI. Between the trimmed V and J ends, which lost 2 bases and 5 bases, there was a span of 9 bases. The CDR3 consists of 13 residues. Written as DNA, the CDR3 is TGTGCCAGCAGTTACCGGGCGGGATATGGCTACACCTTC. Amino acids: CASSYRAGYGYTF.

Ten or more counts support this clone. The sample has other DNA sequences that encode this CDR3 too. This chain joins TRBV19 and TRBJ1-6; TRBD1 matches 9 bases. Germline loops: CDR1 LNHDA, CDR2 SQIVND (reference sequence). The CDR3 runs to 17 residues. The V gene end was trimmed by 3 bases and the J gene end by 0 bases; junction bases not matched to a gene: 3. CDR3 in amino acids: CASSIGTGSSYNSPLHF. Written as DNA, the CDR3 is TGTGCCAGTAGTATTGGGACAGGGAGCTCCTATAATTCACCCCTCCACTTT.

This clone was counted a few times. This chain uses TRBV6-1 with TRBJ2-7; TRBD2 might be the D (5 bases). Per the germline V gene, CDR1 is MNHNS and CDR2 is SASEGT. The V and J ends lost 2 bases and 2 bases respectively, with 10 bases between them. CDR3 length: 14 residues. CDR3 in DNA: TGTGCCAGCAGTGAACCGGACGGGGCCTACGAGCAGTACTTC. This gives the protein CASSEPDGAYEQYF.

J is TRBJ2-3 and V is TRBV4-2, with 11 bases matching TRBD2. Trimming at V came to 4 bases and at J to 3 bases, leaving 6 bases not matched to a gene. The CDR3 covers 16 residues. Germline CDR1 LGHNA, CDR2 YNFKEQ. CDR3 region: CASSRASGGSTDTQYF. CDR3 bases: TGTGCCAGCAGCCGAGCTAGCGGGGGGAGTACAGATACGCAGTATTTT.

CDR3 sequence (DNA): TGTGCCAGCAGTCGGGGACAGAGTAATGAAAAACTGTTTTTT. Protein product: CASSRGQSNEKLFF. The chain employs TRBV6-5 and TRBJ1-4; 7 bases are shared with TRBD1. In germline, CDR1 is MNHEY, CDR2 SVGAGI. Trimming took 5 bases from V and 4 from J; bases not matched to a gene: 4. The CDR3 length is 14 residues.

The chain employs TRBV7-3 and TRBJ1-3, with TRBD1 identical over 9 bases. This CDR3 has 16 amino acids. J was trimmed by 4 bases and V by 4 bases; bases with no gene match: 8. The V gene's germline CDR1 is SGHTA and CDR2 FQGTGA. The CDR3 DNA follows: TGTGCCAGCAGCTCGTCACAGGGGGCATTGGGAAACACCATATATTTT. As protein: CASSSSQGALGNTIYF.

The genes are TRBV10-3 and TRBJ1-1; weak D call: TRBD1 (5 bases). Per germline, CDR1 ENHRY and CDR2 SYGVKD. With 6 bases removed from V and 1 base from J, the gap between germline ends came to 9 bases. The CDR3 contains 13 residues. CDR3 in amino acids: CAISQTENTEAFF. The CDR3 region has the DNA TGTGCCATCAGCCAGACAGAGAACACTGAAGCTTTCTTT.

This clone was found once. CDR3 in DNA: TGTGCCAGCAGCCCGGGGGACGGGAACACTGAAGCTTTCTTT. Translation: CASSPGDGNTEAFF. The chain employs TRBV5-6 and TRBJ1-1; the D gene is possibly TRBD1 (5 bases). Trimming removed 4 bases at V and 1 base at J, with 11 bases between. Germline V gene sequence: CDR1 SGHDT, CDR2 YYEEEE. The CDR3 sequence is 14 residues long. The complete variable domain, with remaining parts taken from reference TRBV5-6 and TRBJ1-1, reads DAGVTQSPTHLIKTRGQQVTLRCSPKSGHDTVSWYQQALGQGPQFIFQYYEEEERQRGNFPDRFSGHQFPNYSSELNVNALLLGDSALYLCASSPGDGNTEAFFGQGTRLTVV.

The V gene is TRBV6-5, the J gene TRBJ1-3, with unresolved D. Germline assignment: CDR1 MNHEY and CDR2 SVGAGI. The CDR3 is made up of 15 amino acids. The V gene lost 0 bases and the J gene lost 0 bases, with 6 bases spanning the gap. In nucleotides, the CDR3 is TGTGCCAGCAGTTACTCGAGGCTCTCTGGAAACACCATATATTTT. It yields the protein CASSYSRLSGNTIYF.

The table lists this clone with a count of one. The chain couples TRBV5-1 to TRBJ1-1, with D tentatively TRBD1 (6 bases). Between the trimmed V and J ends, which lost 3 bases and 4 bases, there was a span of 13 bases. The CDR3 runs to 14 residues. CDR1 SGHRS and CDR2 YFSETQ come from the germline V gene. Here the CDR3 reads CASSSDQGITEAFF. The DNA for the CDR3 is TGCGCCAGCAGCTCTGACCAGGGGATCACTGAAGCTTTCTTT.

This clone showed up just a few times. V and J are TRBV27 and TRBJ1-4, with a weak D call TRBD1 (6 bases). V lost 3 bases to trimming and J lost 3 bases, with 14 bases between them. Germline loops: CDR1 MNHEY, CDR2 SMNVEV (reference sequence). This CDR3 has 16 amino acids. In DNA, the CDR3 is TGTGCCAGCAGTTTTTCCGGTGGGGGCTCTAATGAAAAACTGTTTTTT. This translates into CASSFSGGGSNEKLFF.

This rearrangement joins TRBV6-1 to TRBJ1-1; 8 nucleotides line up with TRBD1. The V and J ends lost 0 bases and 4 bases, in that order; junction bases with no gene match: 7. Germline loops: CDR1 MNHNS, CDR2 SASEGT. This CDR3 region has 16 residues. The CDR3 protein is CASSEAQGTGSTEAFF. For the CDR3, the DNA is TGTGCCAGCAGTGAAGCGCAGGGGACAGGAAGCACTGAAGCTTTCTTT.

This chain connects TRBV7-6 to TRBJ1-4; 10 nucleotides agree with TRBD1. J was trimmed by 8 bases and V by 3 bases; bases with no gene match: 15. The CDR3 loop spans 18 amino acids. CDR1 is SGHVS, CDR2 FNYEAQ, per germline. Written as DNA, the CDR3 is TGTGCCAGCAGCTTTTACGGACGGGGGACAGGGGTGAGAGAAAAACTGTTTTTT. Amino acid sequence: CASSFYGRGTGVREKLFF.

The V and J genes are TRBV7-3 and TRBJ2-3; possibly TRBD1 for D (6 bases). The CDR3 consists of 16 residues. Germline CDR1 and CDR2: SGHTA and FQGTGA. The V end was cut by 2 bases, the J end by 1 base, with 13 bases between. In DNA, the CDR3 is TGTGCCAGCAGCTTATCCGGGACAAGGGGCACAGATACGCAGTATTTT. Translation gives CASSLSGTRGTDTQYF.

J is TRBJ1-1 and V is TRBV6-5; D remains unclear. The CDR3 is 13 residues long. The ends were cut back, 6 bases at V and 7 bases at J, with 15 bases in the middle. Germline CDR1 reads MNHEY; CDR2 reads SVGAGI. This CDR3 is CASSKVGFREAFF. In nucleotides, the CDR3 is TGTGCCAGCAGCAAAGTCGGGTTCCGTGAAGCTTTCTTT.